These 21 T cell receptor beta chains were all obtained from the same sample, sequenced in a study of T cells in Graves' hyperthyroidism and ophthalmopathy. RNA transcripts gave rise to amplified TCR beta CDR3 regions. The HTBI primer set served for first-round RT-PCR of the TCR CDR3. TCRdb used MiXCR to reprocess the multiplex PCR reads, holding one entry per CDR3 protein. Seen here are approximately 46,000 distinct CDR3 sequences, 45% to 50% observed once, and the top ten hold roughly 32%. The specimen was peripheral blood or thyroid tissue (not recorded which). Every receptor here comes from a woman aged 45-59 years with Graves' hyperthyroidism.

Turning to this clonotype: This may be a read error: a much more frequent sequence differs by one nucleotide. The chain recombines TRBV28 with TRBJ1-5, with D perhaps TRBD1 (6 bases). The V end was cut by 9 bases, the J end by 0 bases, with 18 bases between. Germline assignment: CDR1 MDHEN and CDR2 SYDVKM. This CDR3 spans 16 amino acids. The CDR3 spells CASSGSGVHSNQPQHF. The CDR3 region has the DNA TGTGCCAGTAGTGGGTCAGGGGTGCATAGCAATCAGCCCCAGCATTTT.

The CDR3 spells CASSPYRGGDSPLHF. The CDR3 DNA sequence: TGCGCCAGCAGTCCTTACAGGGGTGGCGATTCACCCCTCCACTTT. The rearrangement links TRBV5-1 to TRBJ1-6; 7 nucleotides agree with TRBD1. Germline V gives CDR1 SGHRS, CDR2 YFSETQ. This CDR3 is 15 amino acids long. The V gene end was trimmed by 5 bases and the J gene end by 8 bases; junction bases not matched to a gene: 10.

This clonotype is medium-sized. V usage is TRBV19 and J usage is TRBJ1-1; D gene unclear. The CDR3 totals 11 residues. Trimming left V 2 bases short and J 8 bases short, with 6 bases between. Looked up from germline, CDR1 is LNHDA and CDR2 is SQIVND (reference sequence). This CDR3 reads CASSIFGEAFF. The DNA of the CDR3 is TGTGCCAGTAGTATATTCGGGGAAGCTTTCTTT.

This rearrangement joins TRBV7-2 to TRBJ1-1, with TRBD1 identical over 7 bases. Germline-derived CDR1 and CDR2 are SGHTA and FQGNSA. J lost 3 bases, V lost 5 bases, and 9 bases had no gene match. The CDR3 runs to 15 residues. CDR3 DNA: TGTGCCAGCAGCGACGGGACAGCCTGGGACACTGAAGCTTTCTTT. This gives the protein CASSDGTAWDTEAFF.

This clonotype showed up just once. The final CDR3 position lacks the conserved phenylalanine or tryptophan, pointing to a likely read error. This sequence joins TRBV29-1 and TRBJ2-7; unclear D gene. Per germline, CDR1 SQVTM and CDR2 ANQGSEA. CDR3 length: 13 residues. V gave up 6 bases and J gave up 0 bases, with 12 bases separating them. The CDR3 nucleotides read TGCAGCGTCTCCAGCGCCGTCTCCTACGAGCAGTACCTC. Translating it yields CSVSSAVSYEQYL.

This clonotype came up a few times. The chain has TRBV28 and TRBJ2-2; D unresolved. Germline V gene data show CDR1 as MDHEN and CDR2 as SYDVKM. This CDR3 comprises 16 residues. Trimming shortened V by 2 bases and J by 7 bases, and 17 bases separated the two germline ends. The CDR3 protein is CASSLGRLLGSGELFF. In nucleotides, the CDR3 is TGTGCCAGCAGTTTAGGGCGGTTGCTGGGTAGCGGGGAGCTGTTTTTT.

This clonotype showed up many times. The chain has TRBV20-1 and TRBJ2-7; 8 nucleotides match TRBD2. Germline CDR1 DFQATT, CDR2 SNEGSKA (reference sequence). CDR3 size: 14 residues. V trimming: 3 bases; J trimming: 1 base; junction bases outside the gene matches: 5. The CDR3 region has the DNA TGCAGTGCTAGGAGGAGCGGGGGTTCCTACGAGCAGTACTTC. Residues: CSARRSGGSYEQYF.

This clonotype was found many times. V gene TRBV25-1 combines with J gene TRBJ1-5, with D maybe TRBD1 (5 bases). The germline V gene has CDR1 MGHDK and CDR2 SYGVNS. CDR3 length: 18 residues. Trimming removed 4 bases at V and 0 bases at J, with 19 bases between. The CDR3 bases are TGTGCCAGCAGTGCCATCGGGCCGCCGGGGGTTAGCAATCAGCCCCAGCATTTT. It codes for CASSAIGPPGVSNQPQHF.

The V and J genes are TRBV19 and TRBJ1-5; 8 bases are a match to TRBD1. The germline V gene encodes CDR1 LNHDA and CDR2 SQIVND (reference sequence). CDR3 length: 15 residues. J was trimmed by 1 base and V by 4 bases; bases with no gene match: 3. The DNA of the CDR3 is TGTGCCAGTAGTAAGACAGGGGCAAGCAATCAGCCCCAGCATTTT. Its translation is CASSKTGASNQPQHF.

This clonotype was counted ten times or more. The CDR3: CASSSTYRGGNQPQHF. CDR3 DNA: TGTGCCAGCAGCTCCACCTACAGGGGGGGCAATCAGCCCCAGCATTTT. The chain has TRBV7-2 and TRBJ1-5, with 8 bases identical to TRBD1. This CDR3 is built from 16 residues. With 4 bases clipped from V and 2 bases from J, the junction kept 7 bases outside the gene matches. CDR1 is SGHTA, CDR2 FQGNSA, per germline.

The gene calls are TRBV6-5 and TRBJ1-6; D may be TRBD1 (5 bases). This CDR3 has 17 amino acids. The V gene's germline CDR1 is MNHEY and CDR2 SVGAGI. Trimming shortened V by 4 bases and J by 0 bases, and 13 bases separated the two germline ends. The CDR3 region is CASSSRGTGSYNSPLHF. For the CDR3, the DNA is TGTGCCAGCAGTTCTCGGGGGACGGGCTCCTATAATTCACCCCTCCACTTT.

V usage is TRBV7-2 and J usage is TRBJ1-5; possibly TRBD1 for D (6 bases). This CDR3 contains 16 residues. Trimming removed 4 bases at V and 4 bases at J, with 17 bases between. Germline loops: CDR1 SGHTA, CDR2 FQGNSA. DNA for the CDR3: TGTGCCAGCAGCTCCACCAGCGGGACACCAAATCAGCCCCAGCATTTT. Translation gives CASSSTSGTPNQPQHF.

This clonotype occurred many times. The chain's CDR3 is CSVVAGGGTDTQYF. The CDR3 nucleotides read TGCAGCGTTGTAGCGGGAGGTGGTACAGATACGCAGTATTTT. The V call is TRBV29-1, the J call TRBJ2-3, with 10 positions matching TRBD2. V shed 4 bases, J shed 3 bases, and the junction held 4 bases outside the gene matches. CDR1 SQVTM and CDR2 ANQGSEA come from the germline V gene. The CDR3 loop spans 14 amino acids.

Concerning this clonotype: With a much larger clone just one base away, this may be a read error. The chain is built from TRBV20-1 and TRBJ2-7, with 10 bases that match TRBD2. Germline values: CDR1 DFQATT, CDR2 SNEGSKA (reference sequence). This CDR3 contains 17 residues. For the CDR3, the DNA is TGCGGTGCTATTGCCGGGACTAGCGACAATTTATTCTACGAGCAGTACTTC. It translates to CGAIAGTSDNLFYEQYF.

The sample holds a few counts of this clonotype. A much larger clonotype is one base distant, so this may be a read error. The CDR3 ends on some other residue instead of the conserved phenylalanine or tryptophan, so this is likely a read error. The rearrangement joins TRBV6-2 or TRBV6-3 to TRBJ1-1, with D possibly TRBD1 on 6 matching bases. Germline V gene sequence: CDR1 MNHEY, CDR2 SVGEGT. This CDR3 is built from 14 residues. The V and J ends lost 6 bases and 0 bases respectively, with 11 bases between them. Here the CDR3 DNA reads TGTGCCAGCAGCGAACAGGGTATGAACACTGAAGCTTTCCTT. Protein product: CASSEQGMNTEAFL.

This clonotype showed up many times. The CDR3: CSARDSRGIGTDTQYF. The CDR3 DNA reads as TGCAGTGCTAGAGATTCGCGAGGGATCGGCACAGATACGCAGTATTTT. The gene calls are TRBV20-1 and TRBJ2-3, with a weak D call TRBD2 (5 bases). Trimming stripped 0 bases from V and 1 base from J, with 14 bases between. Germline CDR1 DFQATT, CDR2 SNEGSKA (reference sequence). The CDR3 runs 16 residues.

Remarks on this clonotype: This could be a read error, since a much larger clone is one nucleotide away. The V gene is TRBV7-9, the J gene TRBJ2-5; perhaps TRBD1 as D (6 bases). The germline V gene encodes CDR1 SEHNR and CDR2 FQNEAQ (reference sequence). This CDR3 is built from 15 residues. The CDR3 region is CASSYAGTLGEIQYF. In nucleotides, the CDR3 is TGTGCCAGCAGTTACGCTGGGACACTCGGGGAGATCCAGTACTTC. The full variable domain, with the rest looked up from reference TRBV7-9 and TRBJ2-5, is DTGVSQNPRHKITKRGQNVTFRCDPISEHNRLYWYRQTLGQGPEFLTYFQNEAQLEKSRLLSDRFSAERPKGSFSTLEIQRTEQGDSAMYLCASSYAGTLGEIQYFGPGTRLLVL.

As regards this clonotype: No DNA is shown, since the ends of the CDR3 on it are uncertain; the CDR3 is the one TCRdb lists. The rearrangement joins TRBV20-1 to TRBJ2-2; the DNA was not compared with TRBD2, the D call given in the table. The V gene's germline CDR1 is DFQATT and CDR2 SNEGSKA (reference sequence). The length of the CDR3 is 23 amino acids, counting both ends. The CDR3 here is CSARVDGRPYEQYFGPGTGELFF.

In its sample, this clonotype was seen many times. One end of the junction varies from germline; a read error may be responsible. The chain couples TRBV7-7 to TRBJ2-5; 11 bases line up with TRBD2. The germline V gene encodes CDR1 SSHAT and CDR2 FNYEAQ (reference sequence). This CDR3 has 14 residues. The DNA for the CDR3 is TGTGCTAGCAGCCTGACTAGCGGGGAAGAGACCCAGTACTTC. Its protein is CASSLTSGEETQYF.

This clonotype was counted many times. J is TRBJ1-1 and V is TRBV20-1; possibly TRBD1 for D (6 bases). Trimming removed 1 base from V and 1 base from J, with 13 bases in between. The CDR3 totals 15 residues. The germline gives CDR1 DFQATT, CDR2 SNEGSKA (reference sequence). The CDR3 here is CSARGQGGRNTEAFF. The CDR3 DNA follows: TGCAGTGCTAGAGGTCAAGGGGGACGGAACACTGAAGCTTTCTTT.

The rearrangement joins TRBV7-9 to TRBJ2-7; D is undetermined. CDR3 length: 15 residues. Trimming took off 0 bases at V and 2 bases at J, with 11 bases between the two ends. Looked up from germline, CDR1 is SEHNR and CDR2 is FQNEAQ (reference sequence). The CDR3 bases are TGTGCCAGCAGCTTAGCGGGTGGCAGTACCTACGAGCAGTACTTC. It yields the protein CASSLAGGSTYEQYF.